Ten or more counts support the clone carrying this TCR beta chain. This sample was included in a study of T cells after yellow fever vaccination. V dropped 7 bases and J dropped 0 bases, with 13 bases sitting between them. Germline V CDR1 and CDR2: MNHNS, SASEGT. This CDR3 contains 14 residues. In TCRdb, the 5' RACE reads were re-called with MiXCR into one record per CDR3 protein. The sample includes over 20,000 distinct CDR3 sequences, 5.5% of them seen just once. The rearrangement links TRBV6-1 to TRBJ2-7; D not resolved. The sample consisted of PBMCs, either bulk or a sorted T-cell subset (CD4+, CD8+, memory, or dextramer-sorted; not recorded which), taken 15 days after the yellow fever booster vaccination. The clonotype comes from a man aged 25 to 40 who received the YFV17D yellow fever vaccine. The chain's CDR3 is CASKMWKSSYEQYF. The DNA of the CDR3 is TGTGCCAGCAAGATGTGGAAAAGCTCCTACGAGCAGTACTTC.